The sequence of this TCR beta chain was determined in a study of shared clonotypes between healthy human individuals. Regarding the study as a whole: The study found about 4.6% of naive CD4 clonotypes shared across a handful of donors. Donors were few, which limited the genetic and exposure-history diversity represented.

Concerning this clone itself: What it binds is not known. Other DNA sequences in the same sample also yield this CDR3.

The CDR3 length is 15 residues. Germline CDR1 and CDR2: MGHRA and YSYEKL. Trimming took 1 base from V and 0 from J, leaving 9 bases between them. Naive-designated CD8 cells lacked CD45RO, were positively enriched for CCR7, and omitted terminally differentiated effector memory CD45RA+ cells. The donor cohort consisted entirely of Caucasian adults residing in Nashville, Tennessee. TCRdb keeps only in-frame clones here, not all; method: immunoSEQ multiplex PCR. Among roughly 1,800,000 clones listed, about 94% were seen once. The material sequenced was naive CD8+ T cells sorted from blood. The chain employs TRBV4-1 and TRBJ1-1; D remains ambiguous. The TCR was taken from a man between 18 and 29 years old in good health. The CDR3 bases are TGCGCCAGCAGCCAAGGCCCCCTAATGAACACTGAAGCTTTCTTT. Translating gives CASSQGPLMNTEAFF.